This is a list of T cell receptor beta chains from one sample in a study of vaccination and CD4 T cells after COVID-19. These receptors' targets are unknown. TCRdb recomputed calls from the PCR reads with MiXCR, one row per CDR3 protein. The sample lists several thousand distinct CDR3 sequences; approximately 39% were seen once. Sequencing was done on a sample of CD4+ T cells from blood, cultured in vitro. Receptors originate from a human donor in good health. Each CDR3 is given with its conserved first and last residue. A D gene is named only where the DNA matches it firmly. Not all rows give a size; the values are once, few, many and, for expanded clones, a class.

clone_size d_call j_call v_call cdr3_aa cdr3_nt
- - TRBJ1-3 TRBV7-2 CASSLGVLENTIYF TGTGCCAGCAGCTTGGGGGTTTTGGAAAACACCATATATTTT
- TRBD1 TRBJ1-5 TRBV7-2 CASSLVGTGGHYSNQPQHF TGTGCCAGCAGCTTAGTGGGGACAGGGGGACATTATAGCAATCAGCCCCAGCATTTT
- - TRBJ1-1 TRBV5-4 CASSLGEVEAFF TGTGCCAGCAGCTTGGGGGAGGTCGAAGCTTTCTTT
- - TRBJ1-5 TRBV30 CAWSETGRITLNQPQHF TGTGCCTGGAGCGAAACAGGGAGAATCACGCTCAATCAGCCCCAGCATTTT
- - TRBJ1-5 TRBV19 CASSIDRDGTQHF TGTGCCAGTAGTATAGATAGAGATGGGACCCAGCATTTT
- TRBD1 TRBJ2-3 TRBV5-4 CASSSQDRVGSDTQYF TGTGCCAGCAGCTCGCAGGACAGGGTGGGGTCAGATACGCAGTATTTT
few - TRBJ2-5 TRBV19 CASSSSGVTETQYF TGTGCCAGTAGTTCATCGGGAGTAACTGAGACCCAGTACTTC
few - TRBJ1-5 TRBV6-1 CASSDRDVGNQPQHF TGTGCCAGCAGTGACAGGGATGTAGGCAATCAGCCCCAGCATTTT
- - TRBJ1-1 TRBV9 CASSVAVSDTEAFF TGTGCCAGCAGCGTAGCAGTCTCAGACACTGAAGCTTTCTTT
- - TRBJ2-1 TRBV12-3/TRBV12-4 CASSFPSGFNNEQFF TGTGCCAGCAGTTTTCCGTCGGGCTTTAACAATGAGCAGTTCTTC
- - TRBJ1-2 TRBV30 CAWSGRGQTHTYGYTF TGTGCCTGGAGTGGACGAGGGCAGACGCATACCTATGGCTACACCTTC
- - TRBJ2-2 TRBV7-7 CASSLTAGTGELFF TGTGCCAGCAGCTTAACTGCGGGCACCGGGGAGCTGTTTTTT
- - TRBJ1-1 TRBV6-5 CASSYSPGNTEAFF TGTGCCAGCAGTTACTCCCCGGGGAACACTGAAGCTTTCTTT
few - TRBJ1-6 TRBV28 CASSKPGRRFSYSPLHF TGTGCCAGCAGTAAACCGGGACGGAGATTTTCATATTCACCCCTCCACTTT
few TRBD2 TRBJ2-7 TRBV6-5 CASSYSLETSGTSYEQYF TGTGCCAGCAGTTACTCGCTTGAGACTAGCGGGACTTCCTACGAGCAGTACTTC
large - TRBJ2-5 TRBV5-6 CASSLGLVTQETQYF TGTGCCAGCAGCTTGGGGTTGGTCACTCAAGAGACCCAGTACTTC
few - TRBJ1-3 TRBV10-3 CAISAAGTGTGNTIYF TGTGCCATCAGTGCGGCGGGTACAGGGACTGGAAACACCATATATTTT
- TRBD1 TRBJ2-7 TRBV6-1 CASRTTAGGRYEQYF TGTGCCAGCAGAACAACGGCAGGGGGAAGATACGAGCAGTACTTC
few - TRBJ2-3 TRBV6-2/TRBV6-3 CASSYPGARADTQYF TGTGCCAGCAGTTACCCGGGGGCAAGGGCAGATACGCAGTATTTT
- TRBD1 TRBJ1-2 TRBV4-1 CASSQEAAIGDRYGYTF TGCGCCAGCAGCCAAGAGGCAGCTATTGGGGACAGATATGGCTACACCTTC
- TRBD1 TRBJ1-1 TRBV12-3/TRBV12-4 CASSSTPGTGAFF TGTGCCAGCAGCTCAACTCCCGGGACAGGAGCTTTCTTT
once TRBD1 TRBJ1-1 TRBV6-5 CASSYSGTGTTNTEAFF TGTGCCAGCAGTTACTCGGGGACAGGGACTACGAACACTGAAGCTTTCTTT
- - TRBJ1-2 TRBV19 CASSTFQGWDYGYTF TGTGCCAGTAGTACTTTTCAGGGCTGGGACTATGGCTACACCTTC
- TRBD1 TRBJ2-2 TRBV30 CAWRGTANTGELFF TGTGCCTGGAGGGGGACAGCTAACACCGGGGAGCTGTTTTTT
- - TRBJ1-1 TRBV15 CATSRAANTEAFF TGTGCCACCAGCAGAGCTGCGAACACTGAAGCTTTCTTT
- - TRBJ1-2 TRBV20-1 CSAARGADYGYTF TGCAGTGCTGCCCGGGGGGCGGACTATGGCTACACCTTC
- - TRBJ1-6 TRBV27 CASSWTDSNSPLHF TGTGCCAGCAGTTGGACAGATTCCAATTCACCCCTCCACTTT
- - TRBJ1-6 TRBV12-3/TRBV12-4 CASNVRTSNSPLHF TGTGCCAGCAACGTAAGGACAAGTAATTCACCCCTCCACTTT
few - TRBJ1-6 TRBV28 CASSLIPGNYNSPLHF TGTGCCAGCAGTTTAATCCCAGGGAACTATAATTCACCCCTCCACTTT
once - TRBJ2-7 TRBV12-3/TRBV12-4 CASSFLNYEQYF TGTGCCAGCAGTTTTTTGAACTACGAGCAGTACTTC
few TRBD2 TRBJ2-1 TRBV20-1 CSADPGLAGIRSSYNEQFF TGCAGTGCAGATCCAGGACTAGCGGGGATAAGAAGCTCCTACAATGAGCAGTTCTTC